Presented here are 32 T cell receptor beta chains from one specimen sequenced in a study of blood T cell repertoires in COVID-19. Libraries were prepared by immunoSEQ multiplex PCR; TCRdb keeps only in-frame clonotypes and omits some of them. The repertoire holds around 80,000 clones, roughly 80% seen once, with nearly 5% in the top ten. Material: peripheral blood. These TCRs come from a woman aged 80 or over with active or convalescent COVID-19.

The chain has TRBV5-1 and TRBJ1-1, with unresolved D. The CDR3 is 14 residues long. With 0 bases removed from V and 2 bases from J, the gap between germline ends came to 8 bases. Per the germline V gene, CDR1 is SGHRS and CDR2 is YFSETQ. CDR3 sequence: CASSLEPGNTEAFF. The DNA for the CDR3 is TGCGCCAGCAGCTTGGAACCGGGAAACACTGAAGCTTTCTTT.

The CDR3 DNA reads as TGTGCCAGTAGTATGGGACAGCCCAATTCACCCCTCCACTTT. This gives the protein CASSMGQPNSPLHF. This chain joins TRBV19 and TRBJ1-6; 7 bases align to TRBD1. CDR1 and CDR2 (germline): LNHDA, SQIVND (reference sequence). V was pared by 3 bases and J by 7 bases, with 3 bases of the junction left unmatched. This CDR3 contains 14 residues.

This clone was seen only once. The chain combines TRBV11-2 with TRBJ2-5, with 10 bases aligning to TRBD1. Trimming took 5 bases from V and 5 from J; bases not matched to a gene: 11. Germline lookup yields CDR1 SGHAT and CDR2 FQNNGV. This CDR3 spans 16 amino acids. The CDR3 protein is CASSPGTGVVRETQYF. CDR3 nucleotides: TGTGCCAGCAGCCCAGGGACAGGGGTTGTGCGGGAGACCCAGTACTTC.

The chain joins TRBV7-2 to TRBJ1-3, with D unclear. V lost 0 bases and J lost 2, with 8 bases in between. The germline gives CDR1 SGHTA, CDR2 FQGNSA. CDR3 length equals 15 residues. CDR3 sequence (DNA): TGTGCCAGCAGCTTAGCGCCGGGGACTGGAAACACCATATATTTT. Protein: CASSLAPGTGNTIYF. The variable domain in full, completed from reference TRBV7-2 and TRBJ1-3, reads GAGVSQSPSNKVTEKGKDVELRCDPISGHTALYWYRQSLGQGLEFLIYFQGNSAPDKSGLPSDRFSAERTGGSVSTLTIQRTQQEDSAVYLCASSLAPGTGNTIYFGEGSWLTVV.

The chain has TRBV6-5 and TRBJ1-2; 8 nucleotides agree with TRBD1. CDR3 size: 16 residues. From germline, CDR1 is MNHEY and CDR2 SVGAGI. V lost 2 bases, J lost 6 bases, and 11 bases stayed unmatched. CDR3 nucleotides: TGTGCCAGCAGTTACGGGTCAGGGGGCGCTTTAAATGGCTACACCTTC. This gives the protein CASSYGSGGALNGYTF.

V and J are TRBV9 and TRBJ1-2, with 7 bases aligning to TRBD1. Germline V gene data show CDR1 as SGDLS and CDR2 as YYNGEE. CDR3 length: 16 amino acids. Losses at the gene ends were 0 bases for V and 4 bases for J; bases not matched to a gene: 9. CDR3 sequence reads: CASSVAGDSLLYGYTF. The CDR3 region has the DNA TGTGCCAGCAGCGTAGCGGGGGACAGTCTCCTCTATGGCTACACCTTC.

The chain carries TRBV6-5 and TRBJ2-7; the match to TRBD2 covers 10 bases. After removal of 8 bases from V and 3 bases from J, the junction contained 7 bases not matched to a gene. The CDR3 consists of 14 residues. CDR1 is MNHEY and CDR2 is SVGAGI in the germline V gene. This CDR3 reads CASSPAGGGYEQYF. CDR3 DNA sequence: TGTGCCAGCTCCCCAGCGGGAGGGGGCTACGAGCAGTACTTC.

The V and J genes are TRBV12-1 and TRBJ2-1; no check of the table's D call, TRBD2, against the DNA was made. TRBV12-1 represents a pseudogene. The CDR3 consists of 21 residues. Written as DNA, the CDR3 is TGTGCCAGCAGCTTTTCCCCCTTTAATCTGACTAGATTGACCGTTTTTGATGAGCAGTTCTTC. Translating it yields CASSFSPFNLTRLTVFDEQFF.

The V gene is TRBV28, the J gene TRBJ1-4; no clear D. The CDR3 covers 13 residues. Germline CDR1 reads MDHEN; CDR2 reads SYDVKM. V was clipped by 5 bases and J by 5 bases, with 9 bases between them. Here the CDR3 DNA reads TGTGCCAGCAGTCCCCAGTCCAATGAAAAACTGTTTTTT. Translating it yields CASSPQSNEKLFF.

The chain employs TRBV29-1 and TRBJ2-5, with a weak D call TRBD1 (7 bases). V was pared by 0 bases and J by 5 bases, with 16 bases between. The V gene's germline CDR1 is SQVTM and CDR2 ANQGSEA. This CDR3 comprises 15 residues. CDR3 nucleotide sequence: TGCAGCGTTGAAGATGGCAGGGGGGTCGGGGAGACCCAGTACTTC. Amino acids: CSVEDGRGVGETQYF.

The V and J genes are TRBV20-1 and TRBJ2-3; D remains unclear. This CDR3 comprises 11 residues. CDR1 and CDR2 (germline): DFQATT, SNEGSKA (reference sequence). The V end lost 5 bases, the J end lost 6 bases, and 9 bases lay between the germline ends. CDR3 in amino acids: CSASLVDTQYF. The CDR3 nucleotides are TGCAGTGCTTCCTTAGTGGATACGCAGTATTTT.

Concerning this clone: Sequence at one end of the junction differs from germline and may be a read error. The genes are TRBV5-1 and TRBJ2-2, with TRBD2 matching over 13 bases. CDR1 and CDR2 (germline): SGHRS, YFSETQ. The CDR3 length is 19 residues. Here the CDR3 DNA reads TGCACCAGCGATAGGACTAGCGGGAGTGGGGGCATTCGAACCGGGGAGCTGTTTTTT. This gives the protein CTSDRTSGSGGIRTGELFF.

The CDR3 region is CASQAGQGAYNEQFF. CDR3 nucleotide sequence: TGTGCCAGCCAGGCGGGACAGGGGGCCTACAATGAGCAGTTCTTC. The chain couples TRBV6-5 to TRBJ2-1; TRBD1 agrees at 11 bases. CDR3 size: 15 residues. Trimming at V came to 8 bases and at J to 2 bases, leaving 5 bases not matched to a gene. Looked up from germline, CDR1 is MNHEY and CDR2 is SVGAGI.

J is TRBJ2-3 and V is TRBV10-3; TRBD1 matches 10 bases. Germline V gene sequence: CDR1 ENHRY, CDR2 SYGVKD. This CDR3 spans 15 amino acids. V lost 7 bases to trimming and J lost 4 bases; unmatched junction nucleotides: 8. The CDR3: CAIKGGQGVSDTQYF. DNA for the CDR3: TGTGCCATCAAGGGTGGACAGGGGGTTTCAGATACGCAGTATTTT.

The CDR3 sequence is CAIGGGQSYNEQFF. The CDR3, as DNA: TGTGCCATCGGGGGGGGGCAGTCCTACAATGAGCAGTTCTTC. The chain combines TRBV10-3 with TRBJ2-1; possibly TRBD2 for D (7 bases). Looked up from germline, CDR1 is ENHRY and CDR2 is SYGVKD. The CDR3 runs to 14 residues. The germline V and J ends were trimmed by 8 bases and 1 base, with 12 bases remaining between them.

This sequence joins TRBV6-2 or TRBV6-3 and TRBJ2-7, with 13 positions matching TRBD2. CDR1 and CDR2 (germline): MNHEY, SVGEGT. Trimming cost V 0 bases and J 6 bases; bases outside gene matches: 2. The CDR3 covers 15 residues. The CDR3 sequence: CASSYSGLAGSEQYF. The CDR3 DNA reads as TGTGCCAGCAGTTACTCGGGACTAGCGGGGTCCGAGCAGTACTTC.

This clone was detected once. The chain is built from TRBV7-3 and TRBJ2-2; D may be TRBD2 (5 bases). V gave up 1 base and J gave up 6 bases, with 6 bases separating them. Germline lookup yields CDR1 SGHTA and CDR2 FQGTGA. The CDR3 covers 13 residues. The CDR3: CASSLSGSGELFF. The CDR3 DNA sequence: TGTGCCAGCAGCTTAAGCGGGTCCGGGGAGCTGTTTTTT.

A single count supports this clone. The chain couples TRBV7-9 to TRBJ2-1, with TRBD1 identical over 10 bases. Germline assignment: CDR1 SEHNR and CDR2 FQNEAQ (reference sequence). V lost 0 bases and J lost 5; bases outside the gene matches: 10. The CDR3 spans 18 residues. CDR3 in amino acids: CASSLALSGTGVHNEQFF. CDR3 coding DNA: TGTGCCAGCAGCTTAGCGCTCTCAGGGACAGGGGTCCACAATGAGCAGTTCTTC. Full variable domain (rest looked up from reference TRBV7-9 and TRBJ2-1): DTGVSQNPRHKITKRGQNVTFRCDPISEHNRLYWYRQTLGQGPEFLTYFQNEAQLEKSRLLSDRFSAERPKGSFSTLEIQRTEQGDSAMYLCASSLALSGTGVHNEQFFGPGTRLTVL.

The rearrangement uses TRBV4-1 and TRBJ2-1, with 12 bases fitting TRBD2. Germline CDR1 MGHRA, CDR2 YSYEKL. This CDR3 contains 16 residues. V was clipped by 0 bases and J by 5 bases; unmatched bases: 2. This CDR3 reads CASSQERTSGNNEQFF. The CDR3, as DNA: TGCGCCAGCAGCCAAGAAAGGACTAGCGGGAACAATGAGCAGTTCTTC.

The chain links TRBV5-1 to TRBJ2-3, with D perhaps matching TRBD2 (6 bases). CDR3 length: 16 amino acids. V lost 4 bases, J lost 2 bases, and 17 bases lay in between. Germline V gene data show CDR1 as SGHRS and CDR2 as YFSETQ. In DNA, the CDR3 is TGCGCCAGCAGCCGTTTAGGAGGGCAACTCACAGATACGCAGTATTTT. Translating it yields CASSRLGGQLTDTQYF.

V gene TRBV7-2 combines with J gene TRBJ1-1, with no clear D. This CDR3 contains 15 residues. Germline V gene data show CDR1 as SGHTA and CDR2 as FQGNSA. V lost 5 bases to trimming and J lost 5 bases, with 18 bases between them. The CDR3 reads CASSGDGVPVTEAFF. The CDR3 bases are TGTGCCAGCAGCGGTGACGGAGTGCCTGTGACTGAAGCTTTCTTT.

For the CDR3, the DNA is TGTGCCAGCAGCTCTAGGGCGGACAAGAGCTCCTACAATGAGCAGTTCTTC. Protein: CASSSRADKSSYNEQFF. V gene TRBV7-4 combines with J gene TRBJ2-1; a possible D gene is TRBD1 (5 bases). The CDR3 totals 17 residues. Germline lookup yields CDR1 SGHVT and CDR2 SQSDAQ. V lost 4 bases, J lost 0 bases, and 16 bases lay in between.

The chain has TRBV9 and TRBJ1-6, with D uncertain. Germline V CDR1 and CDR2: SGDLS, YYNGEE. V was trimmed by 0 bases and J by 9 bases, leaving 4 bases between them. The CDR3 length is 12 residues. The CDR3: CASSVGASPLHF. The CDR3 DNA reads TGTGCCAGCAGCGTAGGGGCTTCACCCCTCCACTTT. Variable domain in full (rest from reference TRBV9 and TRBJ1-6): DSGVTQTPKHLITATGQRVTLRCSPRSGDLSVYWYQQSLDQGLQFLIQYYNGEERAKGNILERFSAQQFPDLHSELNLSSLELGDSALYFCASSVGASPLHFGNGTRLTVT.

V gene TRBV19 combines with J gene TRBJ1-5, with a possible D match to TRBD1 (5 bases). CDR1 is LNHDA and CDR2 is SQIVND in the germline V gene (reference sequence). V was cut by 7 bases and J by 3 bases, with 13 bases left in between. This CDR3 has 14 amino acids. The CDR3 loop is CASKAGQNNQPQHF. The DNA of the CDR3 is TGTGCCAGTAAGGCAGGGCAAAACAATCAGCCCCAGCATTTT. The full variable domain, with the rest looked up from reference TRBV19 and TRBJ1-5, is DGGITQSPKYLFRKEGQNVTLSCEQNLNHDAMYWYRQDPGQGLRLIYYSQIVNDFQKGDIAEGYSVSREKKESFPLTVTSAQKNPTAFYLCASKAGQNNQPQHFGDGTRLSIL.

Written as DNA, the CDR3 is TGTGCCAGCAGTGACACAGCTAACTATGGCTACACCTTC. It specifies CASSDTANYGYTF. V and J are TRBV6-1 and TRBJ1-2; D not resolved. The V gene's germline CDR1 is MNHNS and CDR2 SASEGT. This CDR3 comprises 13 residues. Trimming removed 3 bases at V and 0 bases at J, with 5 bases between.

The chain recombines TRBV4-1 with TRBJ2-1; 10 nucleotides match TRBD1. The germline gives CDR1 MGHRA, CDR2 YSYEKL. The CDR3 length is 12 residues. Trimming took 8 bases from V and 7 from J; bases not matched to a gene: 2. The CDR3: CASWGQGNEQFF. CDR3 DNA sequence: TGCGCCAGCTGGGGACAGGGGAATGAGCAGTTCTTC.

DNA of the CDR3: TGCGCCAGCAGCCAAGGACACCGGGACACGGCCTACGAGCAGTACTTC. Amino acid sequence: CASSQGHRDTAYEQYF. The chain employs TRBV5-1 and TRBJ2-7, with a weak D call TRBD1 (6 bases). CDR1 and CDR2 (germline): SGHRS, YFSETQ. The CDR3 spans 16 residues. The V end lost 4 bases, the J end lost 2 bases, and 19 bases lay between the germline ends.

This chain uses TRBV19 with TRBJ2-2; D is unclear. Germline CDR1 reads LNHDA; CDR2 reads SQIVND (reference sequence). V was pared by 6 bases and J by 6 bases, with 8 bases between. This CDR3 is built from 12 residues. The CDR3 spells CASSRLAGELFF. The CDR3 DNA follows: TGTGCCAGTAGCCGACTGGCCGGGGAGCTGTTTTTT.

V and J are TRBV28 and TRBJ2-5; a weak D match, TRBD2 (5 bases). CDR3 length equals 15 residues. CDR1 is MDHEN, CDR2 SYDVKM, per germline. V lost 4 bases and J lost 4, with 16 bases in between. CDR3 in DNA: TGTGCCAGCAGTTGGTTCAAACGGGAAGGAGAGACCCAGTACTTC. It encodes CASSWFKREGETQYF.

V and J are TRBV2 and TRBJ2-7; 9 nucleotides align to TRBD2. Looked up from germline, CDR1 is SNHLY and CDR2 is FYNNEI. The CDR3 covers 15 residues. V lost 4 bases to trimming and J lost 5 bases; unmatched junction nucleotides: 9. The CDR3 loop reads CASSVPAGGVDEQYF. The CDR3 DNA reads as TGTGCCAGCAGTGTCCCGGCGGGGGGGGTCGACGAGCAGTACTTC.

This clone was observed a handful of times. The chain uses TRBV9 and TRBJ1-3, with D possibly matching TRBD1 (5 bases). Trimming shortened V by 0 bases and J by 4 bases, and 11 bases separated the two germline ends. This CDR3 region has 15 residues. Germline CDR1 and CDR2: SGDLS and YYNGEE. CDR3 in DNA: TGTGCCAGCAGCGTAGCTCCAGGGTTCGGAAACACCATATATTTT. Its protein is CASSVAPGFGNTIYF. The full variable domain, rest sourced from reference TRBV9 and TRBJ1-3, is DSGVTQTPKHLITATGQRVTLRCSPRSGDLSVYWYQQSLDQGLQFLIQYYNGEERAKGNILERFSAQQFPDLHSELNLSSLELGDSALYFCASSVAPGFGNTIYFGEGSWLTVV.

The CDR3 coding sequence is TGTGCCAGCACTCGGACAGGGGGGAGCAATCAGCCCCAGCATTTT. Protein: CASTRTGGSNQPQHF. The chain is built from TRBV2 and TRBJ1-5; TRBD1 matches 10 bases. CDR3 length: 15 residues. After removal of 7 bases from V and 1 base from J, the junction contained 4 bases not matched to a gene. Germline V gene lookup returns CDR1 SNHLY and CDR2 FYNNEI.